This T cell receptor beta chain was sequenced in a study of cytomegalovirus exposure and HLA in healthy donors (dated 2017 in TCRdb). Notes on the research overall: An earlier analysis of roughly 570 of the donors reported about 260 Gb of sequence data and 95 million to 140 million unique TCR beta sequences obtained from around 190 million T cells. In addition to the first cohort of approximately 670 subjects, a separate validation cohort of some 120 different subjects was used. The study was designed to test whether signatures of past pathogen exposure could be identified by cataloging public T cell receptors. A later analysis re-examined previously published TCR beta repertoires from more than 550 donors and added high-resolution HLA genotyping to investigate patterns of TCR occurrence. Donor age, sex, ethnicity and CMV serostatus were compiled together with the repertoire data. The study used immunosequencing to profile the T cell repertoires of 666 subjects and linked those repertoires to cytomegalovirus serostatus. The number of typed donors differed by locus: roughly 629-640 for A, B, C, DRB1 and DQB1; 500 to 550 for DQA1; 606 for DPA1; and roughly 490 for DPB1. Class I and class II HLA loci were covered by the typing at four-digit resolution. On average, around 230,000 unique TCR beta nucleotide sequences were sequenced per donor among 398 genotyped donors of the cohort, with around 19% of those sequences being non-productive. High-throughput TCR immunosequencing, statistical association of individual TCRs with disease status, and machine learning were combined to predict cytomegalovirus infection status. About five DR-DQ haplotypes were handled as single units for association and clustering because linkage in the cohort was strong. In a later genetic analysis, genome-wide SNP genotypes for about three fifths of the roughly 670 donors were used, and that subset was treated as a discovery cohort. Rather than using new phenotypic data, the later analysis identified candidate immune exposures from TCR beta sequences and from how often those sequences occurred across donors. Of the approximately 400 genotyped donors, approximately 80% fell in the genetic ancestry cluster associated with self-reported Caucasian donors. To decide whether each TCR beta V gene segment behaved as functional or pseudogenic, an earlier analysis of 587 of the donors relied on high-throughput TCR beta sequencing. Every discovery cohort repertoire had been produced on one sequencing platform. About 300 gigabases of sequencing data and approximately 84 million unique TCR sequences were included in an early release covering 500 to 750 HLA-typed donors. General study outcomes and caveats: In a later analysis, 16,951 TCR beta sequences were associated with specific HLA alleles at a false discovery rate of 0.05. A further reported finding was that TCR beta sequences accurately predicted the HLA-A and HLA-B alleles for most subjects in the first cohort. Because the 87-base-pair reads could not distinguish some IMGT-functional V segments, including TRBV6-2 and TRBV6-3, those segments were excluded. In this cohort, only TCR beta chains were sequenced, and detectable features were limited by the absence of alpha or paired-chain data. In a later analysis, the rate of TCR association differed among HLA loci, with DRB1 alleles having the most associated TCRs and HLA-C alleles having the fewest. Most TCR sequences were seen in very few donors, while some public TCRs were found in many individuals. A cluster of highly shared sequence variants was judged likely to be a technical artifact of the sequencing pipeline. When HLA alleles, especially DR and DQ, strongly co-occurred, attributing TCR associations to individual alleles was difficult. In a later analysis, most CMV-associated TCR beta chains were found to appear HLA-restricted, with HLA associations seemingly driven largely by CMV exposure. According to the authors, the approach could potentially be generalized to other disease states and immunological phenotypes. Cytomegalovirus status was reported to be diagnosed by the classifier with high specificity and sensitivity in both the original and validation cohorts. CMV serostatus was the only immune exposure information available for the cohort. The presence/absence analyses assumed that sequencing depth was roughly uniform across donors, and that assumption may not be true. The study gave a list of 150 to 200 TCR beta chains associated with cytomegalovirus. A later analysis reported that several top co-occurrence clusters appeared linked to parvovirus B19, influenza, CMV and Epstein-Barr virus. A few of the identified cytomegalovirus-associated TCR beta chains were confirmed in vitro to be specific for cytomegalovirus antigens. V-gene and J-gene trimming of TCR beta chains was associated with a missense DCLRE1C variant in a later genetic analysis, and the association was replicated in an independent cohort. The earlier analysis of approximately 560 of the donors excluded approximately 15 rarely observed V segments, including chromosome 9 orphons, because counts were too low. Compared with equally common non-associated chains, HLA-associated TCR beta chains in a later analysis were more clonally expanded and had lower generation probabilities. In an earlier analysis of over 550 of the donors, most TCR beta V segments were observed in productive rearrangements about 90% or about 30% of the time, broadly matching IMGT annotations. Compared with the roughly 600-donor mean, donors in an Asian-associated ancestry cluster had fewer N-insertions in productive TCRs, according to a later genetic analysis. Because HLA typing was unavailable for some donors at each locus, only the typed subset was used in association tests. Correlated functional status among segregating V segments might reflect linkage disequilibrium, but an unknown experimental factor could not be ruled out.

V lost 4 bases and J lost 5 bases; the stretch between them is 18 bases long. The cysteine opens and the phenylalanine closes a CDR3 of 16 amino acids. The read is trimmed to its CDR3 DNA, 48 bases read in frame from base 1. From the germline V gene, CDR1 is SGHTA and CDR2 is FQGNSA. On this clone itself: Its antigen is currently not known. No per-base quality is available; no much larger clone lies one base away.

The cohort was made up of about 670 healthy bone marrow donors. At the time of sampling, all cohort members were nominally healthy, though unrecorded immune exposures were likely present. The donor tested CMV seronegative, placing the donor among the roughly 350 seronegative members of the cohort. A peripheral blood sample was provided by each donor, and peripheral blood mononuclear cells were used for TCR beta sequencing. Genomic DNA extraction from the blood cell samples was performed with the Qiagen DNeasy Blood Extraction Kit. Library construction relied on the immunoSEQ multiplex PCR assay. The multiplex PCR relied on a mix of 60 forward primers for TCR Vbeta segments and 13 reverse primers for TCR Jbeta segments. The CDR3 region of rearranged TCR beta genes was amplified from genomic DNA with a multiplex PCR assay. The Illumina HiSeq System was used to sequence the amplified TCR beta libraries as 87-base-pair reads. Per the authors' processing: Across the 670 or so repertoires, a later analysis counted 78 million or so unique TCR beta chains, 9 million to 14 million of which were shared by at least two donors. A nearest-neighbor algorithm error-corrected the raw reads and collapsed the reads into unique sequences, merging closely related sequences to remove PCR and sequencing errors. Alignment of CDR3 sequences to IMGT reference sequences was used to assign V, D and J gene segments. For a sequence to be retained, at least a six-nucleotide match to both a V gene segment and a J gene segment was required. A rearrangement was called productive if the CDR3 had no stop codons and remained in frame with V and J, and every other rearrangement was called non-productive. Following IMGT convention, CDR3 was defined as the stretch from the second conserved V-encoded cysteine to the conserved J-encoded phenylalanine. The earlier analysis of about 560 of the donors excluded any sequence lacking an unambiguous match to a single V gene segment. An earlier analysis of over 450 of the donors classified V segments as functional when productive rearrangements were above 56.7% and as segregating when the standard deviation between donors was above 5%. To diagnose cytomegalovirus status from the catalog of TCR beta chain sequences, a statistical classification framework was built. A later analysis assigned V and J genes by comparing TCR nucleotide sequences with IMGT/GENE-DB human TR gene sequences. In a later analysis, CDR3 sequences and most-parsimonious VDJ recombination scenarios were assigned using the TCRdist pipeline. A later analysis defined each TCR beta chain by its CDR3 amino acid sequence plus V-gene family, and excluded reads lacking a unique V-gene family. In a later analysis, several hundred highly shared, low-generation-probability nucleotide sequences were removed to address suspected cross-contamination and a sequencing artifact. A later analysis calculated a clonal expansion index for each public chain from normalized within-repertoire ranks of inferred template counts. Generation probabilities in a later analysis came from a VDJ recombination model fitted to out-of-frame rearrangements, and those results were checked against IGoR. Hypergeometric tests were used in a later analysis to score TCR-TCR, TCR-HLA and TCR-CMV co-occurrence, with a repertoire-size bias correction applied to the TCR pairs. A later analysis estimated false discovery rates by permuting HLA or CMV assignments 20 times. In a later analysis, co-occurring TCRs were grouped with DBSCAN, and TCRdist sequence similarity was added when clustering was performed within HLA-allele-positive subsets. Repertoires with fewer than 30,000 or more than 120,000 public chains, plus five repertoires with anomalous nucleotide sharing, were excluded from co-occurrence clustering. Held by TCRdb, this immuneACCESS table contains in-frame sequences only and omits some clones. Under half of the omission traces to an unresolved V gene where checked; the cause of the rest is unknown. D and trimming were read from the DNA, whereas the V and J calls and clone size are those reported in that table. This sample holds roughly 290,000 clones; roughly 80% were observed only once. The ten largest make up roughly 0.31% of the sample.

The chain is encoded by TRBV7-2 joined to TRBJ2-1, with no reliable assignment of the D segment. This TCR was sampled from a girl between 2 and 10 years old in good health and CMV-seronegative. The source material was PBMCs. In nucleotides, the sequence is TGTGCCAGCAGCTATCGCTTAACAGCCGCCGACAATGAGCAGTTCTTC. Its translation is CASSYRLTAADNEQFF.